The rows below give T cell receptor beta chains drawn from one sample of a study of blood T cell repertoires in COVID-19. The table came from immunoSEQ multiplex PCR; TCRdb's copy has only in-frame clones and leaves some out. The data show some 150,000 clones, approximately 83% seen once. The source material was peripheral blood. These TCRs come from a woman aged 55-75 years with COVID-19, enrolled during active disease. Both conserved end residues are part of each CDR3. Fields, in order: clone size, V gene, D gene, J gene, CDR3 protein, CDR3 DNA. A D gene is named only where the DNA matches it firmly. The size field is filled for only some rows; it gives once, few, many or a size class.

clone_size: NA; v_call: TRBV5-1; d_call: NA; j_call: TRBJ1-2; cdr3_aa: CASSPGVAGRLVGYTF; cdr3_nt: TGCGCCAGCAGCCCGGGGGTCGCAGGGCGATTGGTTGGCTACACCTTC
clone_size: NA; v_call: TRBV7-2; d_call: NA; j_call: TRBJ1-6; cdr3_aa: CASSLTGSKDSPLHF; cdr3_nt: TGTGCCAGCAGCTTAACGGGAAGCAAGGATTCACCCCTCCACTTT
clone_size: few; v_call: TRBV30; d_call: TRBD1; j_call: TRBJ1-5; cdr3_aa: CAWSVGQGGQPQHF; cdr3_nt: TGTGCCTGGAGTGTCGGGCAGGGGGGACAGCCCCAGCATTTT
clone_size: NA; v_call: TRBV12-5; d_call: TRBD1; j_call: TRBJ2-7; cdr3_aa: CASGLPGQGASYEQYF; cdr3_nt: TGTGCTAGTGGTTTGCCCGGACAGGGGGCCTCCTACGAGCAGTACTTC
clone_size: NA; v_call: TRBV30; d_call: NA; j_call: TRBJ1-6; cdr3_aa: CAWSVWGGSPSPLHF; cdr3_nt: TGTGCCTGGAGTGTTTGGGGGGGGAGTCCTTCACCCCTCCACTTT
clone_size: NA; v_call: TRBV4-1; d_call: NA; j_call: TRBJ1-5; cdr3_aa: CASSPHPNSNQPQHF; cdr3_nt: TGCGCCAGCAGCCCCCATCCAAATAGCAATCAGCCCCAGCATTTT
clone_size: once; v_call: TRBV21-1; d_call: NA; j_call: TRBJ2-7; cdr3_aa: CASDRVGAYEQYF; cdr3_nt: TGTGCCAGCGATCGGGTGGGAGCCTACGAGCAGTACTTC
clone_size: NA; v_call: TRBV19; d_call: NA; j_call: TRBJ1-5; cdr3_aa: CASSEGNSNQPQHF; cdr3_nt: TGTGCCAGTAGTGAGGGTAATAGCAATCAGCCCCAGCATTTT
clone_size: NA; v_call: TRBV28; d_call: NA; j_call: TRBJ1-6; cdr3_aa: CASSASDRTNSPLHF; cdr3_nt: TGTGCCAGCAGTGCCTCCGACAGGACAAATTCACCCCTCCACTTT
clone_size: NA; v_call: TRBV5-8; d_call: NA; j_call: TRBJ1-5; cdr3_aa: CASSHSGISNQPQHF; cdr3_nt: TGTGCCAGCAGCCATTCAGGGATTAGCAATCAGCCCCAGCATTTT
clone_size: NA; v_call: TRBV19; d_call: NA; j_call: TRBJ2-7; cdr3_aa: CASSIIRGATYEQYF; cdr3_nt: TGTGCCAGTAGTATAATCAGGGGAGCGACGTACGAGCAGTACTTC
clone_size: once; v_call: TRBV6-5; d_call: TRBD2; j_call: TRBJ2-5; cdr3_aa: CASRRDRLAQETQYF; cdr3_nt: TGTGCCAGCAGGAGAGATCGACTAGCGCAAGAGACCCAGTACTTC
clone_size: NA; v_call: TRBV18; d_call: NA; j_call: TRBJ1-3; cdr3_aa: CASSPVEGANTIYF; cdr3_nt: TGTGCCAGCTCACCAGTGGAGGGTGCAAACACCATATATTTT
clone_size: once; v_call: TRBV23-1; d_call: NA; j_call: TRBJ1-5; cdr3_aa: CASSQSAACQPQHF; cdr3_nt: TGCGCCAGCAGTCAATCGGCGGCATGTCAGCCCCAGCATTTT
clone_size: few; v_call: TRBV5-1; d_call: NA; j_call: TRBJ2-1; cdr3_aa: CASSLFGLPPDNEQFF; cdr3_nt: TGCGCCAGCAGCTTGTTTGGACTACCCCCCGACAATGAGCAGTTCTTC
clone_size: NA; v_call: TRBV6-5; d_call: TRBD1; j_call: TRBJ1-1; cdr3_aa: CASTGGTEAFF; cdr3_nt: TGTGCCAGCACAGGGGGAACTGAAGCTTTCTTT